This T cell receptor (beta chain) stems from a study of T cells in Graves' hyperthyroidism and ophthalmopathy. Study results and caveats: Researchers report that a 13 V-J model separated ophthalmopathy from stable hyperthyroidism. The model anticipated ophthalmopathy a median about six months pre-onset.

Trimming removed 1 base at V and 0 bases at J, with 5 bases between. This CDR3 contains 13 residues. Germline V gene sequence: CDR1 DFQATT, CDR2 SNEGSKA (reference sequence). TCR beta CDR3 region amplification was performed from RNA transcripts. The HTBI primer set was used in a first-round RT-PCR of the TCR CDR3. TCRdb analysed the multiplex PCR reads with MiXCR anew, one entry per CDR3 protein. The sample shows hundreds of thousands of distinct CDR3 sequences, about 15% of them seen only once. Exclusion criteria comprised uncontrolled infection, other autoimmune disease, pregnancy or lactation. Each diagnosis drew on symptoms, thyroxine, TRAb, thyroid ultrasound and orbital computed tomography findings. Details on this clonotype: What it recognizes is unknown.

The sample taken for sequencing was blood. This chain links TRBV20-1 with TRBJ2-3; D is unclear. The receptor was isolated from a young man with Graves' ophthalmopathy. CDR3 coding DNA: TGCAGTGCTAGAGTGGACAGCACAGATACGCAGTATTTT. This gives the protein CSARVDSTDTQYF.